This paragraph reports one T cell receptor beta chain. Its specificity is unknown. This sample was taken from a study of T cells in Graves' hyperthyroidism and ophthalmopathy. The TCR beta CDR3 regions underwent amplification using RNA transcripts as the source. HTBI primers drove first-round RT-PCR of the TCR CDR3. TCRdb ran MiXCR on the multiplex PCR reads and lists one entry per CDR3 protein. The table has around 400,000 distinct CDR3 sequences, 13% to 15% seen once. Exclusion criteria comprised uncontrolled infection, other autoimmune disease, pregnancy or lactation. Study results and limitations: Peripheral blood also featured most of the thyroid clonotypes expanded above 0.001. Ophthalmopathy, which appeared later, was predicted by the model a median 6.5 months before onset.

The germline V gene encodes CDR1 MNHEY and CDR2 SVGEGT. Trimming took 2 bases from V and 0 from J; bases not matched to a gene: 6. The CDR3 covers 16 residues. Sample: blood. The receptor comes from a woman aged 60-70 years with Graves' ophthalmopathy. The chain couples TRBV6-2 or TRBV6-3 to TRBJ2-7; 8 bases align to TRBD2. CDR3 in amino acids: CASSYPLAGRSYEQYF. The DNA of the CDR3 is TGTGCCAGCAGTTACCCTCTAGCGGGCCGCTCCTACGAGCAGTACTTC.